These T cell receptor beta chains were read from a single sample in a study of vaccination and CD4 T cells after COVID-19. These TCRs are of unknown antigen specificity. TCRdb reprocessed the PCR reads via MiXCR and lists one record per CDR3 protein. Of tens of thousands of distinct CDR3 sequences in the sample, 42% were seen once. Source: CD4+ T cells from blood, cultured in vitro, taken about 7 months after SARS-CoV-2 vaccination. The receptor set was obtained from a human donor who had recovered from COVID-19. CDR3s include the opening cysteine and the closing phenylalanine or tryptophan. The order of the fields is D gene, V gene, J gene, clone size, CDR3 length, CDR3 protein, CDR3 DNA. The D gene is left open where the match is weak. Clone size is given for some rows only: seen once, a few or many times, or a class if the clone is expanded.

D gene: TRBD2; V gene: TRBV20-1; J gene: TRBJ2-3; clone size: -; CDR3 length: 13; CDR3 protein: CSVARAGTDTQYF; CDR3 DNA: TGCAGTGTTGCACGAGCGGGAACAGATACGCAGTATTTT
D gene: -; V gene: TRBV20-1; J gene: TRBJ2-7; clone size: -; CDR3 length: 15; CDR3 protein: CSARTRDGSSYEQYF; CDR3 DNA: TGCAGTGCTAGAACCCGGGACGGAAGCTCCTACGAGCAGTACTTC
D gene: -; V gene: TRBV6-1; J gene: TRBJ2-7; clone size: -; CDR3 length: 15; CDR3 protein: CASSRMGVLSYEQYF; CDR3 DNA: TGTGCCAGCAGTCGAATGGGTGTTCTCTCCTACGAGCAGTACTTC
D gene: -; V gene: TRBV18; J gene: TRBJ2-5; clone size: -; CDR3 length: 15; CDR3 protein: CASSPGLQDQETQYF; CDR3 DNA: TGTGCCAGCTCACCAGGACTGCAGGACCAAGAGACCCAGTACTTC
D gene: -; V gene: TRBV20-1; J gene: TRBJ1-2; clone size: -; CDR3 length: 13; CDR3 protein: CSPSTGRSYGYTF; CDR3 DNA: TGCAGTCCATCGACAGGACGATCATATGGCTACACCTTC
D gene: -; V gene: TRBV6-1; J gene: TRBJ2-7; clone size: -; CDR3 length: 14; CDR3 protein: CASSENPGGYEQYF; CDR3 DNA: TGTGCCAGCAGTGAAAACCCTGGAGGGTACGAGCAGTACTTC
D gene: -; V gene: TRBV20-1; J gene: TRBJ1-5; clone size: few; CDR3 length: 11; CDR3 protein: CSAGSGQPQHF; CDR3 DNA: TGCAGTGCGGGGTCGGGTCAGCCCCAGCATTTT
D gene: TRBD2; V gene: TRBV27; J gene: TRBJ2-3; clone size: -; CDR3 length: 14; CDR3 protein: CTSSISGGRDTQYF; CDR3 DNA: TGTACCAGCAGTATCAGCGGGGGGCGAGATACGCAGTATTTT
D gene: -; V gene: TRBV27; J gene: TRBJ2-5; clone size: few; CDR3 length: 16; CDR3 protein: CASSQTGFPGSETQYF; CDR3 DNA: TGTGCCAGCAGTCAAACCGGGTTTCCGGGGTCCGAGACCCAGTACTTC
D gene: TRBD2; V gene: TRBV20-1; J gene: TRBJ2-1; clone size: -; CDR3 length: 15; CDR3 protein: CSANRIGRAYNEQFF; CDR3 DNA: TGCAGTGCAAACCGGATTGGGAGGGCCTACAATGAGCAGTTCTTC
D gene: TRBD2; V gene: TRBV20-1; J gene: TRBJ2-5; clone size: -; CDR3 length: 13; CDR3 protein: CSARVLAGETQYF; CDR3 DNA: TGCAGTGCTAGAGTTCTAGCGGGAGAGACCCAGTACTTC
D gene: TRBD2; V gene: TRBV7-9; J gene: TRBJ2-1; clone size: few; CDR3 length: 16; CDR3 protein: CASSPWASGGTGEQFF; CDR3 DNA: TGTGCCAGCAGCCCCTGGGCTAGCGGGGGTACCGGCGAGCAGTTCTTC
D gene: TRBD2; V gene: TRBV7-9; J gene: TRBJ2-5; clone size: -; CDR3 length: 17; CDR3 protein: CASSSHWTSGSGETQYF; CDR3 DNA: TGTGCCAGCAGCTCCCATTGGACTAGCGGGAGTGGAGAGACCCAGTACTTC
D gene: -; V gene: TRBV7-8; J gene: TRBJ2-7; clone size: -; CDR3 length: 12; CDR3 protein: CASSLSVHEQYF; CDR3 DNA: TGTGCCAGCAGCTTATCTGTCCACGAGCAGTACTTC
D gene: TRBD1; V gene: TRBV28; J gene: TRBJ2-3; clone size: few; CDR3 length: 14; CDR3 protein: CASSTRQGTDTQYF; CDR3 DNA: TGTGCCAGCAGTACTCGACAGGGGACAGATACGCAGTATTTT
D gene: TRBD2; V gene: TRBV7-3; J gene: TRBJ2-2; clone size: -; CDR3 length: 14; CDR3 protein: CASSQLATTGELFF; CDR3 DNA: TGTGCCAGCAGCCAACTAGCGACCACCGGGGAGCTGTTTTTT
D gene: TRBD1; V gene: TRBV7-9; J gene: TRBJ2-2; clone size: few; CDR3 length: 15; CDR3 protein: CASSSQGAGTGELFF; CDR3 DNA: TGTGCCAGCAGCTCACAGGGGGCAGGCACCGGGGAGCTGTTTTTT
D gene: -; V gene: TRBV21-1; J gene: TRBJ1-2; clone size: few; CDR3 length: 14; CDR3 protein: CASSNSGPGRGYTF; CDR3 DNA: TGTGCCAGCAGCAACTCCGGCCCTGGACGGGGCTACACCTTC
D gene: -; V gene: TRBV28; J gene: TRBJ2-6; clone size: medium-sized; CDR3 length: 16; CDR3 protein: CASSSGESSGANVLTF; CDR3 DNA: TGTGCCAGCAGTTCGGGAGAGAGCTCTGGGGCCAACGTCCTGACTTTC
D gene: TRBD2; V gene: TRBV28; J gene: TRBJ2-7; clone size: few; CDR3 length: 15; CDR3 protein: CASSSQRDSVYEQYF; CDR3 DNA: TGTGCCAGCAGTTCTCAGCGGGATTCAGTCTACGAGCAGTACTTC
D gene: -; V gene: TRBV28; J gene: TRBJ2-7; clone size: -; CDR3 length: 16; CDR3 protein: CASSLLSGIHSYEQYF; CDR3 DNA: TGTGCCAGCAGTTTATTATCGGGGATACACTCCTACGAGCAGTACTTC
D gene: -; V gene: TRBV5-4; J gene: TRBJ2-3; clone size: -; CDR3 length: 16; CDR3 protein: CASRGALGAITDTQYF; CDR3 DNA: TGTGCCAGCAGGGGGGCCCTAGGGGCTATCACAGATACGCAGTATTTT
D gene: TRBD2; V gene: TRBV7-3; J gene: TRBJ2-1; clone size: -; CDR3 length: 15; CDR3 protein: CASSGPSGEYNEQFF; CDR3 DNA: TGTGCCAGCAGCGGCCCTAGCGGAGAGTACAATGAGCAGTTCTTC
D gene: -; V gene: TRBV28; J gene: TRBJ2-7; clone size: few; CDR3 length: 13; CDR3 protein: CASSLGGFYEQYF; CDR3 DNA: TGTGCCAGCAGTTTAGGGGGCTTTTACGAGCAGTACTTC
D gene: -; V gene: TRBV27; J gene: TRBJ2-1; clone size: -; CDR3 length: 14; CDR3 protein: CASSLSNPHNEQFF; CDR3 DNA: TGTGCCAGCAGTTTATCGAACCCGCACAATGAGCAGTTCTTC
D gene: -; V gene: TRBV19; J gene: TRBJ2-5; clone size: -; CDR3 length: 12; CDR3 protein: CASSMDQETQYF; CDR3 DNA: TGTGCCAGTAGTATGGACCAAGAGACCCAGTACTTC
D gene: -; V gene: TRBV6-5; J gene: TRBJ1-5; clone size: once; CDR3 length: 16; CDR3 protein: CASSSNPGRSNQPQHF; CDR3 DNA: TGTGCCAGCAGTTCCAACCCCGGGAGGAGCAATCAGCCCCAGCATTTT
D gene: -; V gene: TRBV20-1; J gene: TRBJ2-7; clone size: -; CDR3 length: 12; CDR3 protein: CSGGPFSREQYF; CDR3 DNA: TGCAGTGGCGGACCATTCTCTCGCGAGCAGTACTTC
D gene: -; V gene: TRBV29-1; J gene: TRBJ1-2; clone size: -; CDR3 length: 12; CDR3 protein: CSVEIQQYGYTF; CDR3 DNA: TGCAGCGTTGAAATACAACAGTATGGCTACACCTTC
D gene: -; V gene: TRBV7-9; J gene: TRBJ2-7; clone size: -; CDR3 length: 15; CDR3 protein: CASSLAGGHSYEQYF; CDR3 DNA: TGTGCCAGCAGCTTAGCGGGAGGACACTCCTACGAGCAGTACTTC
D gene: -; V gene: TRBV6-1; J gene: TRBJ1-1; clone size: -; CDR3 length: 14; CDR3 protein: CASTSPGGTTEAFF; CDR3 DNA: TGTGCCAGCACCTCCCCGGGGGGGACCACTGAAGCTTTCTTT
D gene: TRBD2; V gene: TRBV10-3; J gene: TRBJ2-5; clone size: -; CDR3 length: 16; CDR3 protein: CAISESGLADLETQYF; CDR3 DNA: TGTGCCATCAGTGAGTCGGGACTAGCGGACCTGGAGACCCAGTACTTC
D gene: -; V gene: TRBV11-1; J gene: TRBJ2-6; clone size: -; CDR3 length: 14; CDR3 protein: CASRANSGANVLTF; CDR3 DNA: TGTGCCAGCAGGGCCAACTCTGGGGCCAACGTCCTGACTTTC
D gene: TRBD2; V gene: TRBV19; J gene: TRBJ2-1; clone size: few; CDR3 length: 15; CDR3 protein: CASSPGRLAINEQFF; CDR3 DNA: TGTGCCAGTAGCCCCGGCCGACTAGCAATCAATGAGCAGTTCTTC
D gene: TRBD1; V gene: TRBV7-9; J gene: TRBJ1-1; clone size: few; CDR3 length: 15; CDR3 protein: CASSALTGGDTEAFF; CDR3 DNA: TGTGCCAGCAGCGCACTGACAGGGGGGGACACTGAAGCTTTCTTT
D gene: TRBD2; V gene: TRBV6-1; J gene: TRBJ2-3; clone size: -; CDR3 length: 19; CDR3 protein: CASSKVPGLAGGTKDTQYF; CDR3 DNA: TGTGCCAGCAGTAAAGTCCCGGGACTAGCGGGAGGTACGAAAGATACGCAGTATTTT
D gene: -; V gene: TRBV4-1; J gene: TRBJ2-5; clone size: few; CDR3 length: 17; CDR3 protein: CASSQGLGGHRGETQYF; CDR3 DNA: TGCGCCAGCAGCCAAGGATTGGGGGGACACAGGGGAGAGACCCAGTACTTC
D gene: -; V gene: TRBV18; J gene: TRBJ1-1; clone size: -; CDR3 length: 15; CDR3 protein: CASSPPRDEGTEAFF; CDR3 DNA: TGTGCCAGCTCACCACCGAGGGACGAGGGCACTGAAGCTTTCTTT
D gene: -; V gene: TRBV20-1; J gene: TRBJ2-5; clone size: few; CDR3 length: 11; CDR3 protein: CSARDHETQYF; CDR3 DNA: TGCAGTGCTAGAGATCACGAGACCCAGTACTTC
D gene: TRBD2; V gene: TRBV6-1; J gene: TRBJ2-1; clone size: few; CDR3 length: 15; CDR3 protein: CASSVTSGDYNEQFF; CDR3 DNA: TGTGCCAGCAGCGTAACTAGCGGGGACTACAATGAGCAGTTCTTC
D gene: -; V gene: TRBV28; J gene: TRBJ1-3; clone size: -; CDR3 length: 15; CDR3 protein: CASSFGGGSGNTIYF; CDR3 DNA: TGTGCCAGCAGTTTCGGGGGGGGCTCTGGAAACACCATATATTTT
D gene: TRBD1; V gene: TRBV19; J gene: TRBJ2-7; clone size: -; CDR3 length: 12; CDR3 protein: CASSMTGDEQYF; CDR3 DNA: TGTGCCAGTAGTATGACAGGGGACGAGCAGTACTTC
D gene: -; V gene: TRBV7-9; J gene: TRBJ1-2; clone size: -; CDR3 length: 15; CDR3 protein: CASSPWEVPNYGYTF; CDR3 DNA: TGTGCCAGCAGCCCCTGGGAGGTCCCTAACTATGGCTACACCTTC
D gene: -; V gene: TRBV5-4; J gene: TRBJ2-3; clone size: -; CDR3 length: 15; CDR3 protein: CASNPGHQREDTQYF; CDR3 DNA: TGTGCCAGCAACCCGGGGCACCAACGCGAAGATACGCAGTATTTT
D gene: -; V gene: TRBV27; J gene: TRBJ2-5; clone size: few; CDR3 length: 14; CDR3 protein: CASSPYDRQETQYF; CDR3 DNA: TGTGCCAGCAGTCCGTATGACAGACAAGAGACCCAGTACTTC
D gene: -; V gene: TRBV7-3; J gene: TRBJ2-5; clone size: -; CDR3 length: 14; CDR3 protein: CASSLSRGAETQYF; CDR3 DNA: TGTGCCAGCAGCTTAAGTCGCGGGGCGGAGACCCAGTACTTC
D gene: -; V gene: TRBV20-1; J gene: TRBJ2-5; clone size: -; CDR3 length: 13; CDR3 protein: CSVPHRAQETQYF; CDR3 DNA: TGCAGCGTCCCCCATCGGGCCCAAGAGACCCAGTACTTC
D gene: -; V gene: TRBV20-1; J gene: TRBJ2-7; clone size: -; CDR3 length: 13; CDR3 protein: CSARDMSPGEQYF; CDR3 DNA: TGCAGTGCTAGAGATATGTCCCCCGGCGAGCAGTACTTC
D gene: -; V gene: TRBV20-1; J gene: TRBJ2-7; clone size: -; CDR3 length: 14; CDR3 protein: CSARTQGSHYEQYF; CDR3 DNA: TGCAGTGCTAGGACGCAGGGGAGCCATTACGAGCAGTACTTC
D gene: -; V gene: TRBV27; J gene: TRBJ2-7; clone size: -; CDR3 length: 13; CDR3 protein: CASTLGSSYEQYF; CDR3 DNA: TGTGCCAGCACCTTGGGCTCTTCCTACGAGCAGTACTTC
D gene: -; V gene: TRBV20-1; J gene: TRBJ2-5; clone size: -; CDR3 length: 13; CDR3 protein: CSARDSKQETQYF; CDR3 DNA: TGCAGTGCTAGAGATAGTAAGCAAGAGACCCAGTACTTC